The present T cell receptor beta chain was sequenced within a study of Ad26.COV2.S vaccination and SARS-CoV-2 variants. General observations from the study: Researchers reported similar non-spike TCR breadth in vaccine and placebo recipients. Relative to placebo recipients, vaccine recipients exhibited elevated spike-specific TCR breadth.

The length of the CDR3 is 16 residues. The germline gives CDR1 LNHDA, CDR2 SQIVND (reference sequence). Deletions cut 2 bases from V and 0 bases from J, with 11 bases between. This table comes from immunoSEQ multiplex PCR, and its TCRdb copy is limited to in-frame clones, with some not included. The sample holds about 350,000 clones; roughly nine tenths are singletons and the top ten take 6.4%. Treatment indicated: roughly 18 received Ad26.COV2.S at low or high dose, single or two shots; about 5 received placebo; per-sample allocation not given. Samples analyzed were those drawn on day 63 after the first vaccine or placebo injection. Concerning this clone itself: Its antigen is not known.

This TCR derives from a person aged 18-60 years who received the Ad26.COV2.S COVID-19 vaccine or a placebo. This sequence joins TRBV19 and TRBJ2-1; D ambiguous. The source was peripheral blood, collected in a trial of Ad26.COV2.S vaccine versus placebo. The CDR3 DNA sequence: TGTGCCAGTAGTATAAGCCTATCCAGCTCCTACAATGAGCAGTTCTTC. Amino acids: CASSISLSSSYNEQFF.